This T cell receptor (beta chain) emerged from a study of cytomegalovirus exposure and HLA in healthy donors. For this clone: No antigen is known for it.

Use of 60 Vbeta and 13 Jbeta primers characterized the PCR. TCRdb's copy holds only in-frame clones and misses some; the assay was immunoSEQ multiplex PCR. Of around 160,000 clones in the sample, approximately 71% were seen once. Study conclusions and caveats: Across donors, most TCRs were seen rarely, yet some public ones were widespread. There were a few CMV-associated chains whose specificity for CMV antigens was confirmed in vitro.

The CDR3 is 15 amino acids. V lost 3 bases, J lost 5 bases, and 11 bases stayed unmatched. Germline CDR1 reads GTSNPN; CDR2 reads SVGIG (reference sequence). The sample taken for sequencing was PBMCs. J is TRBJ2-5 and V is TRBV30; the match to TRBD1 covers 8 bases. This TCR derives from a male donor in good health and CMV-seronegative. The CDR3 sequence is CAWRGDRMLRETQYF. Here the CDR3 DNA reads TGTGCCTGGAGAGGGGACAGGATGCTGAGGGAGACCCAGTACTTC.